A selection of T cell receptor beta chains follows, all from one sample in a study of cytomegalovirus exposure and HLA in healthy donors. Using immunoSEQ multiplex PCR, the repertoire was profiled, and TCRdb retains in-frame clones only, with some absent. Among roughly 300,000 clones listed, roughly 90% were seen once. The sequenced sample consisted of PBMCs. The receptors stem from a woman in her late teens or twenties in good health and CMV-seronegative. CDR3s include the opening cysteine and the closing phenylalanine or tryptophan. The order of the fields is V gene, D gene, J gene, clone size, CDR3 DNA, CDR3 protein. The D gene is left open where the match is weak. Clone sizes are given selectively: once, few, many, or a class where the clone is expanded.

v_gene: TRBV27
d_gene: -
j_gene: TRBJ2-2
abundance: -
CDR3nt: TGTGCCAGCAGTGGCAGGATCGCGAACACCGGGGAGCTGTTTTTT
CDR3aa: CASSGRIANTGELFF

v_gene: TRBV27
d_gene: TRBD2
j_gene: TRBJ2-7
abundance: once
CDR3nt: TGTGCCAGCAGTTTAAAGGGACTAGCGGGGTACGAGCAGTACTTC
CDR3aa: CASSLKGLAGYEQYF

v_gene: TRBV30
d_gene: TRBD1
j_gene: TRBJ1-1
abundance: -
CDR3nt: TGTGCCTGGAGTTACGGACAGGGGGCGTTTCGAGACACTGAAGCTTTCTTT
CDR3aa: CAWSYGQGAFRDTEAFF

v_gene: TRBV28
d_gene: -
j_gene: TRBJ2-1
abundance: -
CDR3nt: TGTGCCAGCAGTCCGTCAGGGTTGTTTGTGCGGAATGAGCAGTTCTTC
CDR3aa: CASSPSGLFVRNEQFF

v_gene: TRBV13
d_gene: TRBD2
j_gene: TRBJ2-3
abundance: once
CDR3nt: TGTGCCAGCAGCCGGACTAGCGGGATAGATACGCAGTATTTT
CDR3aa: CASSRTSGIDTQYF

v_gene: TRBV15
d_gene: TRBD1
j_gene: TRBJ1-2
abundance: -
CDR3nt: TGTGCCACCAGCCGGAAGGGGGACAGGGCCGACTATGGCTACACCTTC
CDR3aa: CATSRKGDRADYGYTF

v_gene: TRBV9
d_gene: -
j_gene: TRBJ2-2
abundance: -
CDR3nt: TGTGCCAGCAGCGTACGATCACAGGTGAACACCGGGGAGCTGTTTTTT
CDR3aa: CASSVRSQVNTGELFF

v_gene: TRBV10-1
d_gene: TRBD2
j_gene: TRBJ2-7
abundance: -
CDR3nt: TGCGCCAGCAGCAAAGAGACTAGCGGGAACTCCTACGAGCAGTACTTC
CDR3aa: CASSKETSGNSYEQYF

v_gene: TRBV28
d_gene: TRBD1
j_gene: TRBJ1-6
abundance: -
CDR3nt: TGTGCCAGCAGTCCCGGACAGGGGTTAGGCTCACCCCTCCACTTT
CDR3aa: CASSPGQGLGSPLHF

v_gene: TRBV4-1
d_gene: -
j_gene: TRBJ2-3
abundance: -
CDR3nt: TGCGCCAGCAGCCAAGATGGGGCGACTAGCACAGATACGCAGTATTTT
CDR3aa: CASSQDGATSTDTQYF

v_gene: TRBV5-1
d_gene: TRBD2
j_gene: TRBJ2-7
abundance: -
CDR3nt: TGCGCCAGCAGGACGTCCCTACGACTAGCGTCGGGGGAGCAGTACTTC
CDR3aa: CASRTSLRLASGEQYF

v_gene: TRBV6-6
d_gene: -
j_gene: TRBJ2-7
abundance: -
CDR3nt: TGTGCCAGCAGTGACACTAGACTCGAGCAGTACTTC
CDR3aa: CASSDTRLEQYF

v_gene: TRBV5-6
d_gene: TRBD1
j_gene: TRBJ2-5
abundance: -
CDR3nt: TGTGCCAGCAGCTTGGGGACAGGCCCCTTAGAGACCCAGTACTTC
CDR3aa: CASSLGTGPLETQYF

v_gene: TRBV18
d_gene: -
j_gene: TRBJ1-1
abundance: -
CDR3nt: TGTGCCAGCTCACCGAGGGAGAACACTGAAGCTTTCTTT
CDR3aa: CASSPRENTEAFF

v_gene: TRBV5-1
d_gene: -
j_gene: TRBJ1-1
abundance: -
CDR3nt: TGCGCCACCCCTGAGAGGGACACTGAAGCTTTCTTT
CDR3aa: CATPERDTEAFF

v_gene: TRBV28
d_gene: -
j_gene: TRBJ2-6
abundance: -
CDR3nt: TGTGCCAGCAGTTTTAGGAGTGCGTCTGGGGCCAACGTCCTGACTTTC
CDR3aa: CASSFRSASGANVLTF

v_gene: TRBV28
d_gene: -
j_gene: TRBJ2-7
abundance: -
CDR3nt: TGTGCCAGCAGTTTAATCGCCGTGACAGGGACTTGGGAGCAGTACTTC
CDR3aa: CASSLIAVTGTWEQYF

v_gene: TRBV4-3
d_gene: TRBD1
j_gene: TRBJ2-7
abundance: -
CDR3nt: TGCGCCAGCAGCCAAGACGCTCTGACAGGGCTATCCTACGAGCAGTACTTC
CDR3aa: CASSQDALTGLSYEQYF

v_gene: TRBV5-6
d_gene: -
j_gene: TRBJ2-2
abundance: -
CDR3nt: TGTGCCAGCAGCTTGTTCGGTTACACCGGGGAGCTGTTTTTT
CDR3aa: CASSLFGYTGELFF

v_gene: TRBV7-3
d_gene: -
j_gene: TRBJ2-1
abundance: -
CDR3nt: TGTGCCAGCGGGGTCGGGGATGAGCAGTTCTTC
CDR3aa: CASGVGDEQFF

v_gene: TRBV11-2
d_gene: TRBD1
j_gene: TRBJ1-3
abundance: -
CDR3nt: TGTGCCAGCAGCCCCCGAGACAGGGAGGTCAACACCATATATTTT
CDR3aa: CASSPRDREVNTIYF

v_gene: TRBV5-1
d_gene: TRBD1
j_gene: TRBJ1-2
abundance: -
CDR3nt: TGCGCCAGCAGCTACCCGAGACAGGGGGCCTTTGGTATGGATGGCTACACCTTC
CDR3aa: CASSYPRQGAFGMDGYTF

v_gene: TRBV29-1
d_gene: TRBD2
j_gene: TRBJ2-1
abundance: -
CDR3nt: TGCAGCGTTGAAGATCTCTTCCCTAGCGGGAGGGCCGCAGTGAAAGAACAGTTCTTC
CDR3aa: CSVEDLFPSGRAAVKEQFF

v_gene: TRBV6-5
d_gene: TRBD1
j_gene: TRBJ2-7
abundance: -
CDR3nt: TGTGCCAGCAGCCAAAATGGACAGGGTATCCACGAGCAGTACTTC
CDR3aa: CASSQNGQGIHEQYF

v_gene: TRBV28
d_gene: -
j_gene: TRBJ2-6
abundance: -
CDR3nt: TGTGCCAGCAGCACCTCGGGGTTCGTCCTGACTTTC
CDR3aa: CASSTSGFVLTF

v_gene: TRBV6-5
d_gene: TRBD1
j_gene: TRBJ2-3
abundance: -
CDR3nt: TGTGCCAGTCAAGACAGGGGGCGTGGAGATACGCAGTATTTT
CDR3aa: CASQDRGRGDTQYF

v_gene: TRBV4-3
d_gene: -
j_gene: TRBJ1-5
abundance: once
CDR3nt: TGCGCCAGCAGCCAGTCAGGGTATAGCAATCAGCCCCAGCATTTT
CDR3aa: CASSQSGYSNQPQHF

v_gene: TRBV6-5
d_gene: -
j_gene: TRBJ1-2
abundance: -
CDR3nt: TGTGCCAGCAGTCCGACGGGGGTTAACTATGGCTACACCTTC
CDR3aa: CASSPTGVNYGYTF

v_gene: TRBV9
d_gene: TRBD2
j_gene: TRBJ2-7
abundance: -
CDR3nt: TGTGCCAGCAGCGTAAGCGGGAGCTCTCAAGGCGAGCAGTACTTC
CDR3aa: CASSVSGSSQGEQYF

v_gene: TRBV4-1
d_gene: -
j_gene: TRBJ1-1
abundance: -
CDR3nt: TGCGCCAGCAGCCAAGAATACAGCATGAACACTGAAGCTTTCTTT
CDR3aa: CASSQEYSMNTEAFF

v_gene: TRBV19
d_gene: TRBD2
j_gene: TRBJ2-1
abundance: -
CDR3nt: TGTGCCAGTAGTAAAGGGACTAGCGGGCCCGTTCGTCTGTTCTTC
CDR3aa: CASSKGTSGPVRLFF

v_gene: TRBV7-9
d_gene: TRBD1
j_gene: TRBJ2-1
abundance: -
CDR3nt: TGTGCCAGCACAATCGCCGGGACAGACAATGAGCAGTTCTTC
CDR3aa: CASTIAGTDNEQFF

v_gene: TRBV28
d_gene: -
j_gene: TRBJ1-2
abundance: few
CDR3nt: TGTGCCAGCAGTCTCAGCCAGGCGGGAAGGACCTACACCTTC
CDR3aa: CASSLSQAGRTYTF

v_gene: TRBV28
d_gene: TRBD2
j_gene: TRBJ2-1
abundance: -
CDR3nt: TGTGCCAGCAGTTTATCGGCTAGCGGGAGGGTCAGCTCCTACAATGAGCAGTTCTTC
CDR3aa: CASSLSASGRVSSYNEQFF

v_gene: TRBV28
d_gene: TRBD1
j_gene: TRBJ1-2
abundance: -
CDR3nt: TGTGCCAGCAGTGGACAGGGGGAAAGAGGCTACACCTTC
CDR3aa: CASSGQGERGYTF

v_gene: TRBV19
d_gene: -
j_gene: TRBJ1-5
abundance: -
CDR3nt: TGTGCCAGCCGGACCGGACAATCTAATCAGCCCCAGCATTTT
CDR3aa: CASRTGQSNQPQHF

v_gene: TRBV25-1
d_gene: TRBD1
j_gene: TRBJ2-7
abundance: -
CDR3nt: TGTGCCAGTAAAAAACAGGGGAGCTACGAGCAGTACTTC
CDR3aa: CASKKQGSYEQYF

v_gene: TRBV30
d_gene: -
j_gene: TRBJ2-7
abundance: -
CDR3nt: TGTGCCTGGAGTGTAGACAGAAAGCAGTACTTC
CDR3aa: CAWSVDRKQYF

v_gene: TRBV25-1
d_gene: -
j_gene: TRBJ1-2
abundance: -
CDR3nt: TGTGCCAGCAGGAATGAGGGTCACTATGGCTACACCTTC
CDR3aa: CASRNEGHYGYTF

v_gene: TRBV5-1
d_gene: -
j_gene: TRBJ2-3
abundance: -
CDR3nt: TGCGCCAGCAGCTTGTACTCTAGCGATACAGATACGCAGTATTTT
CDR3aa: CASSLYSSDTDTQYF